By its share, the clone carrying this TCR beta chain is medium-sized. Its cognate antigen is unknown. Individually, cDNA molecules had unique molecular identifiers attached to them. Each CDR3 protein gets one entry after TCRdb re-called the 5' RACE reads with MiXCR. The data contain about 54,000 distinct CDR3 sequences, about 7.6% of them singletons. The data belong to a study of early T cells in non-severe SARS-CoV-2 infection. Study summary: The input, bulk RNA from unsorted whole blood, was sequenced, and chains were unpaired.

The study's findings and limits: Missing private and CD4 specificities, VDJdb matching favored anti-spike CD8 responses.

There are 14 residues in the CDR3. J lost 4 bases, V lost 2 bases, and 0 bases had no gene match. The germline V gene has CDR1 MRHNA and CDR2 SNTAGT. V gene TRBV6-4 combines with J gene TRBJ2-2; TRBD2 agrees at 8 bases. The input for sequencing was whole blood, taken at baseline. The sequence was collected from an adult who was a healthcare worker with PCR-confirmed SARS-CoV-2 infection or an uninfected control (not recorded which). CDR3 bases: TGTGCCAGCAGTGACGGGACTAGCACCGGGGAGCTGTTTTTT. Its protein product is CASSDGTSTGELFF.